Below are 21 T cell receptor beta chains sequenced from a single sample in a study of post-analysis software for immune sequencing data. Study-level points and caveats: In patients, TRBV5-6, TRBV5-1 and TRBV20-1 belonged to roughly five TRBV segments found more frequently than in controls.

These receptors have no identified antigens. Tagging with unique molecular identifiers was a feature of the TCR beta cDNA libraries. In TCRdb, the PCR reads were re-called with MiXCR into one record per CDR3 protein. The profile shows about 540,000 distinct CDR3 sequences, approximately 31% of them singletons. Material: blood. The receptors shown here come from a girl aged 2-17 years with multiple sclerosis.

The sample holds a few counts of this clonotype. The J gene is TRBJ1-5, the V gene TRBV5-6; 7 bases match TRBD1. V dropped 6 bases and J dropped 4; count of bases not matched to a gene: 10. The V gene's germline CDR1 is SGHDT and CDR2 YYEEEE. This CDR3 has 15 residues. CDR3 amino acids: CASTVSDRANQPQHF. CDR3 nucleotides: TGTGCCAGCACCGTCTCCGACAGGGCAAATCAGCCCCAGCATTTT.

There are a few counts of this clonotype. V gene TRBV7-3 combines with J gene TRBJ2-3; 10 bases are a match to TRBD2. The J segment lost 5 bases and the V segment lost 5 bases, leaving 10 bases of the junction unmatched. The CDR3 runs 16 residues. Germline CDR1 is SGHTA and CDR2 is FQGTGA. The CDR3 sequence is CASSPSGGASGDTQYF. The DNA of the CDR3 is TGTGCCAGCAGCCCAAGCGGGGGGGCGAGTGGAGATACGCAGTATTTT.

This clonotype was seen at least ten times. The chain is built from TRBV29-1 and TRBJ2-1; possible D gene TRBD2, 6 bases. Trimming removed 4 bases from V and 4 bases from J, with 17 bases in between. Looked up from germline, CDR1 is SQVTM and CDR2 is ANQGSEA. The length of the CDR3 is 15 residues. As DNA, the CDR3 is TGCAGCGTTGTTCCCGGGGTAGCGGCATACAATGAGCAGTTCTTC. It encodes CSVVPGVAAYNEQFF.

The gene calls are TRBV7-9 and TRBJ2-1; 10 bases line up with TRBD2. The CDR3 is made up of 15 amino acids. The V gene end was trimmed by 5 bases and the J gene end by 9 bases; junction bases not matched to a gene: 10. CDR1 is SEHNR, CDR2 FQNEAQ, per germline (reference sequence). The CDR3 loop reads CASSPLAGAWGEQFF. The DNA for the CDR3 is TGTGCCAGCAGCCCTCTAGCGGGGGCCTGGGGTGAGCAGTTCTTC.

V gene TRBV20-1 combines with J gene TRBJ1-2; 8 bases map to TRBD1. Germline CDR1 is DFQATT and CDR2 is SNEGSKA (reference sequence). This CDR3 region has 17 residues. The J segment lost 4 bases and the V segment lost 5 bases, leaving 18 bases of the junction unmatched. CDR3 sequence reads: CSAGIQPPDRDLYGYTF. In nucleotides, the CDR3 is TGCAGTGCTGGAATCCAACCCCCGGACAGGGACCTCTATGGCTACACCTTC.

The genes are TRBV7-3 and TRBJ1-1; TRBD1 matches at 9 bases. V dropped 1 base and J dropped 7; count of bases not matched to a gene: 7. The CDR3 loop spans 15 amino acids. Germline V gene sequence: CDR1 SGHTA, CDR2 FQGTGA. The CDR3: CASSLMGTGTDEAFF. In DNA, the CDR3 is TGTGCCAGCAGCTTAATGGGGACAGGGACGGATGAAGCTTTCTTT.

This clonotype was seen a few times. The chain combines TRBV10-3 with TRBJ1-2, with TRBD1 as a possible D gene (5 bases). Germline V CDR1 and CDR2: ENHRY, SYGVKD. V was shortened by 6 bases and J by 4 bases, with 12 bases between the two germline ends. The CDR3 consists of 13 residues. The CDR3 here is CAIRADRSYGYTF. In DNA, the CDR3 is TGTGCCATCAGGGCTGACAGAAGCTATGGCTACACCTTC.

The chain recombines TRBV20-1 with TRBJ2-3; 8 nucleotides match TRBD1. Germline trimming cut 5 bases from V and 5 bases from J; bases unmatched to any gene: 12. Per germline, CDR1 DFQATT and CDR2 SNEGSKA (reference sequence). The CDR3 has 15 residues. CDR3 loop: CSASTGQGGKDTQYF. The DNA for the CDR3 is TGCAGTGCTTCAACCGGACAGGGAGGAAAAGATACGCAGTATTTT.

The chain joins TRBV20-1 to TRBJ2-1; D is unclear. CDR1 is DFQATT, CDR2 SNEGSKA, per germline (reference sequence). V was trimmed by 6 bases and J by 0 bases, leaving 12 bases between them. The CDR3 is made up of 14 amino acids. CDR3 sequence reads: CSAVTFDSYNEQFF. The CDR3 nucleotides read TGCAGTGCCGTGACTTTCGACTCCTACAATGAGCAGTTCTTC.

Comment on this clonotype: A clone one base away is much larger, so this may be a read error. The DNA of the CDR3 is TGTGCCACTGTAGGGGCTGGCCACGAGCAGTACTTC. This codes for CATVGAGHEQYF. This chain joins TRBV10-3 and TRBJ2-7; perhaps TRBD1 as D (5 bases). The V gene's germline CDR1 is ENHRY and CDR2 SYGVKD. V dropped 10 bases and J dropped 5 bases, with 15 bases sitting between them. The CDR3 covers 12 residues.

V is TRBV15 and J is TRBJ2-5; D is undetermined. CDR3 length: 14 residues. CDR1 and CDR2 from the germline V gene are LNHNV and YYDKDF (reference sequence). V was clipped by 5 bases and J by 5 bases, with 15 bases between them. CDR3 sequence reads: CATSPSTGIETQYF. The CDR3 nucleotides read TGTGCCACCAGCCCGTCGACCGGAATTGAGACCCAGTACTTC.

V gene TRBV12-3 or TRBV12-4 combines with J gene TRBJ2-1, with 9 bases that match TRBD2. The CDR3 has 15 residues. V lost 4 bases to trimming and J lost 7 bases; unmatched junction nucleotides: 8. The CDR3 region is CASSSVRGGWNEQFF. The CDR3 DNA sequence: TGTGCCAGCAGTTCGGTGCGGGGGGGCTGGAATGAGCAGTTCTTC.

V and J are TRBV7-2 and TRBJ2-3; weak D call: TRBD2 (5 bases). CDR1 and CDR2 (germline): SGHTA, FQGNSA. The V gene lost 3 bases and the J gene lost 2 bases, with 9 bases spanning the gap. The CDR3 spans 14 residues. DNA for the CDR3: TGTGCCAGCAGCTTCGAGGGCCTCACAGATACGCAGTATTTT. Translated: CASSFEGLTDTQYF.

Comment on this clonotype: One end of the junction is discordant with germline, which a read error may explain. V usage is TRBV7-7 and J usage is TRBJ2-5, with D maybe TRBD2 (5 bases). The CDR3 is made up of 11 amino acids. Germline V gives CDR1 SSHAT, CDR2 FNYEAQ (reference sequence). The CDR3 DNA sequence: TGTGCTAGCAGCTTTGAGGGGACCCAGTACTTC. Its protein product is CASSFEGTQYF. Together with reference TRBV7-7 and TRBJ2-5, the CDR3 gives the full variable domain: GAGVSQSPRYKVTKRGQDVTLRCDPISSHATLYWYQQALGQGPEFLTYFNYEAQPDKSGLPSDRFSAERPEGSISTLTIQRTEQRDSAMYRCASSFEGTQYFGPGTRLLVL.

This clonotype was found once. This chain links TRBV5-1 with TRBJ2-2; a weak D match, TRBD1 (5 bases). The CDR3 consists of 14 residues. Per the germline V gene, CDR1 is SGHRS and CDR2 is YFSETQ. The germline V and J ends were trimmed by 2 bases and 3 bases, with 8 bases remaining between them. This CDR3 is CASSFQGDTGELFF. The CDR3 nucleotides read TGCGCCAGCAGCTTCCAGGGCGACACCGGGGAGCTGTTTTTT.

This clonotype has ten or more counts. The chain employs TRBV6-5 and TRBJ2-7; D remains ambiguous. CDR3 length equals 14 residues. CDR1 is MNHEY, CDR2 SVGAGI, per germline. V dropped 3 bases and J dropped 2 bases, with 11 bases sitting between them. In DNA form, the CDR3 reads TGTGCCAGCAGTTATGGGGTTGGCGCCTACGAGCAGTACTTC. It codes for CASSYGVGAYEQYF.

This clonotype was counted between two and nine times. The V gene is TRBV20-1, the J gene TRBJ2-1; tentatively, D is TRBD1 or TRBD2 (5 bases each). V was shortened by 0 bases and J by 0 bases, with 9 bases between the two germline ends. CDR3 length equals 15 residues. Germline assignment: CDR1 DFQATT and CDR2 SNEGSKA (reference sequence). The DNA of the CDR3 is TGCAGTGCTAGAGATCTGGGGACCTCCTACAATGAGCAGTTCTTC. It encodes CSARDLGTSYNEQFF.

This clonotype occurred a few times. The rearrangement uses TRBV7-9 and TRBJ2-2; weak D call: TRBD2 (6 bases). V lost 6 bases and J 5 bases, leaving 19 bases between the germline ends. This CDR3 comprises 16 residues. Germline V lookup: CDR1 SEHNR, CDR2 FQNEAQ (reference sequence). CDR3 nucleotides: TGTGCCAGCAGTCAAGTCCGTGGCGGGGTAACCGGGGAGCTGTTTTTT. Translating gives CASSQVRGGVTGELFF.

V usage is TRBV5-1 and J usage is TRBJ1-6; D ambiguous. V lost 0 bases, J lost 9 bases, and 10 bases lay in between. This CDR3 is built from 14 residues. CDR1 SGHRS and CDR2 YFSETQ come from the germline V gene. CDR3 nucleotides: TGCGCCAGCAGCTTGGAGCTGGGTACTTCACCCCTCCACTTT. This sequence encodes CASSLELGTSPLHF.

This clonotype showed up many times. The chain links TRBV18 to TRBJ2-2, with unresolved D. The V and J ends lost 2 bases and 1 base respectively, with 8 bases between them. CDR1 is KGHSH, CDR2 LQKENI, per germline. The CDR3 extends over 15 amino acids. The CDR3 region has the DNA TGTGCCAGCTCACCATTACCAGGGAACACCGGGGAGCTGTTTTTT. Protein product: CASSPLPGNTGELFF.

This clonotype was detected a few times. The chain joins TRBV11-2 to TRBJ2-5, with D perhaps matching TRBD2 (7 bases). The CDR3 loop spans 14 amino acids. Trimming cost V 3 bases and J 1 base, with 9 bases left between them. The germline V gene has CDR1 SGHAT and CDR2 FQNNGV. CDR3 nucleotides: TGTGCCAGCAGCTTCGGGGGGCCCCAAGAGACCCAGTACTTC. It yields the protein CASSFGGPQETQYF.